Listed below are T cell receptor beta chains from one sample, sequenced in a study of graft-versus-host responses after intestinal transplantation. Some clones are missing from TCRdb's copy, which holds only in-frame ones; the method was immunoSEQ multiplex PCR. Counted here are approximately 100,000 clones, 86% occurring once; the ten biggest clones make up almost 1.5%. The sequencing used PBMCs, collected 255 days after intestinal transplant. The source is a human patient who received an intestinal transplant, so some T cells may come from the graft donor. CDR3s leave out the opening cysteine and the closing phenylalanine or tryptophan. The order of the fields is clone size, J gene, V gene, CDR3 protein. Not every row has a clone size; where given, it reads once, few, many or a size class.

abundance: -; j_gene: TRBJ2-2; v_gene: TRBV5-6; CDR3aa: ASSPGTANTGELF
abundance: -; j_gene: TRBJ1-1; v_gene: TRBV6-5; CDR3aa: ASSTQASNTEAF
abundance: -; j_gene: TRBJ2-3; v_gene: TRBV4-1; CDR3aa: ASSQVRQVTDTQY
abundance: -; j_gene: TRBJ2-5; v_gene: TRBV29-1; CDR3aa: SVETGIRETQY
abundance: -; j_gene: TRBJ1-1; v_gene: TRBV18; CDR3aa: ASSGSNTEAF
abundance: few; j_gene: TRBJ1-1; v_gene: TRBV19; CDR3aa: ASSIRGDVGAF
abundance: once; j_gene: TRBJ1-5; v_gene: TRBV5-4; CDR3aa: VPAVGMSGRGDNQPQH
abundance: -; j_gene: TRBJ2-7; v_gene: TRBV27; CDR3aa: ASSLTGYSSYEQY
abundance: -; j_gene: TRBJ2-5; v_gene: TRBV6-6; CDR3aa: ASSYSFGETQY
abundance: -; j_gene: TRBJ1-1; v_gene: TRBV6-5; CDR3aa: ASSYVNVDRGRAF
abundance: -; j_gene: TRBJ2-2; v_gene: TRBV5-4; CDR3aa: ASSPLAGEGAGELF
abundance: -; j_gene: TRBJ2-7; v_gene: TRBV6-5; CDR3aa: ASSYSAGGYEQY
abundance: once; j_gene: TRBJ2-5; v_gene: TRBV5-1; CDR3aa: ASSLREALQETQY
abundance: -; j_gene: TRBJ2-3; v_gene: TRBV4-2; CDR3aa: ASSQDLLLAGGTDTQY
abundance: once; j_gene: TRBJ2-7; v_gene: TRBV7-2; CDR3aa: ASSLVGGGEQY
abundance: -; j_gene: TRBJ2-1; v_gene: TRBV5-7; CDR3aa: ASSATTSGDGDEQF
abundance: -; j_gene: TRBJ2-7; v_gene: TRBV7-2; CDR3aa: ASSTRGLADEQY
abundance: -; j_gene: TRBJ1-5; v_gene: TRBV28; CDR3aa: ASSFRGPQPQH
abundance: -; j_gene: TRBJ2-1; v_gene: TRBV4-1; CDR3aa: ASSQANGGGEQF
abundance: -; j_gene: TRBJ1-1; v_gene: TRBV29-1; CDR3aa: SVEEGWTTEAF
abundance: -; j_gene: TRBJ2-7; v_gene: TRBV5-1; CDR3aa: ASSAEESYEQY
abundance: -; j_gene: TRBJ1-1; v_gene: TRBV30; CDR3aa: AWSWGGTEAF
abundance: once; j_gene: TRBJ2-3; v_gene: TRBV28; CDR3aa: ASSLVYRVADTQY
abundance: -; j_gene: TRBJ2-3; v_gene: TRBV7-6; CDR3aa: ASAPGTGNTDTQY
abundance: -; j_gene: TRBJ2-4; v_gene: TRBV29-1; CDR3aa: SVERFSAKNIQY
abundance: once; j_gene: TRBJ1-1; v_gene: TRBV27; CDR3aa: ASSPRDFGSEAF
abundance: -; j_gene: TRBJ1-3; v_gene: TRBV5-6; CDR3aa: ASRSGRGPGNTIY
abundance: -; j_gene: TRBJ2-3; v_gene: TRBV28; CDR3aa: ASRTSDTDTQY
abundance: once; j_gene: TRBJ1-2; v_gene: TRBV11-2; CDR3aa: ASSLGGLGYT
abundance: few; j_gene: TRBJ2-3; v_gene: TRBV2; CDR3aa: ASSALSGRGPDTQY
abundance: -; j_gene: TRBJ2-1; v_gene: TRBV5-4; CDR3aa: ASSSGLAGYNEQF
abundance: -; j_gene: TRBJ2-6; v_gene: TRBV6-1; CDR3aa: ASRKTFGANVLT
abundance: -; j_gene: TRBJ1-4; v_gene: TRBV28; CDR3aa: ASSFPTSREGDEKLF
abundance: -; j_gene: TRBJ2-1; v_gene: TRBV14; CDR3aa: ASSQSGGTNNEQF
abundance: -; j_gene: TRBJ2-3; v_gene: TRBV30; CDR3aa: ACRLLTPLPRTDTQY
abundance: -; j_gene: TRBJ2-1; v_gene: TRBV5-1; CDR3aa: ASSLANRDNEQF
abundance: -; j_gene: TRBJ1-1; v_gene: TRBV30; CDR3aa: AWIKSPTEAF
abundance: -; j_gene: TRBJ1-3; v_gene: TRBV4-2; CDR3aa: ASSQVRTGGASGNTIY
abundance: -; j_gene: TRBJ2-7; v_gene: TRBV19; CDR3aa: ASSIDPSSGGTYEQY
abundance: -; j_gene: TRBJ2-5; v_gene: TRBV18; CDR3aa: ASSDRGRGPEGTQY
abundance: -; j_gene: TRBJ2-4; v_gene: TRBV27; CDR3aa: ASGPAGVAKNIQY